The present T cell receptor beta chain was sequenced within a study of T cell changes during pregnancy in multiple sclerosis. Assay used: immunoSEQ multiplex PCR; TCRdb lists only in-frame clones, some missing. Altogether tens of thousands of clones are present, 75% to 95% being singletons, with the ten largest covering 1% to 1.5%. This TCR was recovered from a female donor in good health, enrolled as a control in a pregnancy study. The sample consisted of peripheral blood, taken after pregnancy.

DNA of the CDR3: TGTGCCAGCAGTGATGGCGGGGGTGCCTACAATGAGCAGTTCTTC. Its translation is CASSDGGGAYNEQFF. This chain joins TRBV2 and TRBJ2-1; 7 bases agree with TRBD2. This CDR3 has 15 amino acids. CDR1 SNHLY and CDR2 FYNNEI come from the germline V gene. V dropped 3 bases and J dropped 2; count of bases not matched to a gene: 4.